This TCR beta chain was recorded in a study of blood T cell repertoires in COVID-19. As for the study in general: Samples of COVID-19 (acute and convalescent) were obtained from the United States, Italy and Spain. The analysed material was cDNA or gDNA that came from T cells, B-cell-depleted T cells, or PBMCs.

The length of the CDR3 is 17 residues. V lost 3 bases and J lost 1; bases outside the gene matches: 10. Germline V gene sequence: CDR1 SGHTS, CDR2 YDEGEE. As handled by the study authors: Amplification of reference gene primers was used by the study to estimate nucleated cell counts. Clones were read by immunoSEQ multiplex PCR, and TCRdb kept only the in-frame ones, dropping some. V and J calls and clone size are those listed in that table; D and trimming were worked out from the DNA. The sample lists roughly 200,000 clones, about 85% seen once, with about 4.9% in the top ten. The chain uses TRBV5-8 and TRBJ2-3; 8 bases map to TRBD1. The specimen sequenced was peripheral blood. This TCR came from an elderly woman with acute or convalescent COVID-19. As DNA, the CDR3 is TGTGCCAGCAGCTACCCCAGGGGGCGGATGGGCACAGATACGCAGTATTTT. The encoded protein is CASSYPRGRMGTDTQYF.